The table lists the clone carrying this T cell receptor beta chain with a few counts. The target antigen is unknown. TCRdb reprocessed the reads with MiXCR, giving one entry per CDR3 protein. This sample has 150,000 to 200,000 distinct CDR3 sequences, with about 21% found just once. The source of the sample is a study of T cell repertoires in cytomegalovirus infection. Whole-study context: Based on public TCR beta signatures, there were indications of CMV infection and of a matching HLA type. Study-level findings and limits: HLA-C-restricted CMV clonotypes gave the most frequent clonotype in two of eight donors. Frequencies of public TCR beta families were cumulated, and this identified carriers of CMV plus the relevant HLA.

From germline, CDR1 is SEHNR and CDR2 FQNEAQ (reference sequence). The CDR3 spans 12 residues. The germline V and J ends were trimmed by 1 base and 6 bases, with 5 bases remaining between them. This receptor was obtained from a human donor in good health (CMV status not recorded). Some clones in this sample may be carry-over from other donors' samples. The chain uses TRBV7-9 and TRBJ2-3, with D unclear. Sequences were obtained from PBMCs. The DNA for the CDR3 is TGTGCCAGCAGCTTAGAGTCGGATACGCAGTATTTT. Its protein is CASSLESDTQYF.